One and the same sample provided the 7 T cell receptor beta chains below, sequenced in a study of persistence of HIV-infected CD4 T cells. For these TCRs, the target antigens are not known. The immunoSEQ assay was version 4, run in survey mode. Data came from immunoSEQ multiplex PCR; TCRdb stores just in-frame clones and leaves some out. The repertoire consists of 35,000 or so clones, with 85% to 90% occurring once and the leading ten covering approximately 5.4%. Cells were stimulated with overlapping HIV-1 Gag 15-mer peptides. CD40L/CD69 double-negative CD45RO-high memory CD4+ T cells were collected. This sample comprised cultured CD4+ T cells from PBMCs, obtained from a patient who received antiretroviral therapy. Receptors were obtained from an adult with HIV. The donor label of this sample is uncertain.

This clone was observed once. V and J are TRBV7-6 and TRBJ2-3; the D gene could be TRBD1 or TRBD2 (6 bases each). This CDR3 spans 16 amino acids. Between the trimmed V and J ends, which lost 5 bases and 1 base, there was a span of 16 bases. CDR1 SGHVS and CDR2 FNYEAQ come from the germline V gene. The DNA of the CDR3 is TGTGCCAGCAGCCCGGAGACTAGGACAGGCACAGATACGCAGTATTTT. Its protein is CASSPETRTGTDTQYF.

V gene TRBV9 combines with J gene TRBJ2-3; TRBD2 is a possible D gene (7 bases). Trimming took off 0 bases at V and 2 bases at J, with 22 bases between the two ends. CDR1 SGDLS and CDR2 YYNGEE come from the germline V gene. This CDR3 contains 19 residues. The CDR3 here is CASSVAGGGGLGVTDTQYF. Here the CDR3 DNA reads TGTGCCAGCAGCGTAGCGGGGGGCGGGGGCCTTGGGGTCACAGATACGCAGTATTTT.

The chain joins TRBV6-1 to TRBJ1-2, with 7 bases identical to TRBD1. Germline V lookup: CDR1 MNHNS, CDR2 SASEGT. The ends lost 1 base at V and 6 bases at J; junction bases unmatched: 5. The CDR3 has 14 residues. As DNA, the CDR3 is TGTGCCAGCAGTGAAGGCAGGGGGGGCCATGGCTACACCTTC. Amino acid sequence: CASSEGRGGHGYTF.

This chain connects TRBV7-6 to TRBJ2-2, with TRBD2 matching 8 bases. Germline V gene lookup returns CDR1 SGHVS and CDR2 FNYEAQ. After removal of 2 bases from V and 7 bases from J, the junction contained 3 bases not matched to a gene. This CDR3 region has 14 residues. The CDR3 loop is CASSLRGGIGELFF. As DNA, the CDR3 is TGTGCCAGCAGCTTACGGGGGGGGATCGGGGAGCTGTTTTTT.

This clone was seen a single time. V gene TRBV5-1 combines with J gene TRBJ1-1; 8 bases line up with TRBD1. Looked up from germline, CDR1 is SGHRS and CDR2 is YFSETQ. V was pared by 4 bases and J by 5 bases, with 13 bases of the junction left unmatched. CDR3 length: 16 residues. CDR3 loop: CASSRGLLQGVTEAFF. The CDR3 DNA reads TGCGCCAGCAGCCGCGGTCTCCTACAGGGGGTTACTGAAGCTTTCTTT.

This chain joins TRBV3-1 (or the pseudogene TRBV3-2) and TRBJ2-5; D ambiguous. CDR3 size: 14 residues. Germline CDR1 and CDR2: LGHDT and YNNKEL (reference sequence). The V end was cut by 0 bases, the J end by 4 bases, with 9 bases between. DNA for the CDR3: TGTGCCAGCAGCCAAGATCTCGGCGTAGAGACCCAGTACTTC. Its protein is CASSQDLGVETQYF.

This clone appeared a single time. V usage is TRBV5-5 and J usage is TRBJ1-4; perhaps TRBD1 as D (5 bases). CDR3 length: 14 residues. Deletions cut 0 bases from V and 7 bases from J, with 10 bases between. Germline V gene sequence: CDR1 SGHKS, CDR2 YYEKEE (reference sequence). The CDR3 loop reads CASSLVRGGEKLFF. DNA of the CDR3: TGTGCCAGCAGCTTGGTTAGGGGTGGTGAAAAACTGTTTTTT.